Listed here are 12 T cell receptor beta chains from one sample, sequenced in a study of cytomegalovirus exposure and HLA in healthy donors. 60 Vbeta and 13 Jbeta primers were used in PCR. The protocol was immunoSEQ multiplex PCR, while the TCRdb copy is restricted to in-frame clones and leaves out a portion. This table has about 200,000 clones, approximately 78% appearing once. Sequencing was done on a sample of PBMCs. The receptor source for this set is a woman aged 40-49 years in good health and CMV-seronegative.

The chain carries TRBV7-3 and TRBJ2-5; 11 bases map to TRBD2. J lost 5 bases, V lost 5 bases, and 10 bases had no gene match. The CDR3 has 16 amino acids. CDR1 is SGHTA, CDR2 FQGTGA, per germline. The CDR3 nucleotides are TGTGCCAGCAGCCCCGATAGCGGGAGGGCCTTTGAGACCCAGTACTTC. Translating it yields CASSPDSGRAFETQYF.

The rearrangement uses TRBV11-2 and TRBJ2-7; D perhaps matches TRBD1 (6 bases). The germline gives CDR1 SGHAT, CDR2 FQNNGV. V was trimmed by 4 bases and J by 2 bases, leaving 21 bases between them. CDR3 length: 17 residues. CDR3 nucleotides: TGTGCCAGCAGCTCCCTCCAGGGGACCAAGGGAACCTACGAGCAGTACTTC. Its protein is CASSSLQGTKGTYEQYF. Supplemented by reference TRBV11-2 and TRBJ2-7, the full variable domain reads EAGVAQSPRYKIIEKRQSVAFWCNPISGHATLYWYQQILGQGPKLLIQFQNNGVVDDSQLPKDRFSAERLKGVDSTLKIQPAKLEDSAVYLCASSSLQGTKGTYEQYFGPGTRLTVT.

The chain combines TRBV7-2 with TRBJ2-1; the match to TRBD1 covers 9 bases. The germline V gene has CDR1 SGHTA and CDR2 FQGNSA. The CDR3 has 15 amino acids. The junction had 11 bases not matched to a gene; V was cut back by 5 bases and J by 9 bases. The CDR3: CASSLYRGRGGEQFF. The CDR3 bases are TGTGCCAGCAGCCTCTACAGGGGGCGGGGAGGTGAGCAGTTCTTC.

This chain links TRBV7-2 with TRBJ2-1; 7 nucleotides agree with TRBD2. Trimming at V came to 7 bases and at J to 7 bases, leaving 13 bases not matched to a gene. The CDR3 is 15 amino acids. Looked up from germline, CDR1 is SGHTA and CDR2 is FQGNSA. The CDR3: CASTPSGGEGNEQFF. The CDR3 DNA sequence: TGTGCCAGCACTCCCTCTGGTGGGGAGGGGAATGAGCAGTTCTTC.

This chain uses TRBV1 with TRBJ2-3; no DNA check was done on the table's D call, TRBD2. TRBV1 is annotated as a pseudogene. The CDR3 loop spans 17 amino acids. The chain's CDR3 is CTSSTRLLRLVTDTQYF. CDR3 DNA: TGCACCAGCAGCACAAGATTGCTGAGACTAGTCACAGATACGCAGTATTTT.

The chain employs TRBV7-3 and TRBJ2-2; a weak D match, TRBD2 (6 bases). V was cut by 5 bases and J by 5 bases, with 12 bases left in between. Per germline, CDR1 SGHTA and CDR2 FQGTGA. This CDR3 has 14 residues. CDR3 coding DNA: TGTGCCAGCAGCATGGGTGGGGGGACCGGGGAGCTGTTTTTT. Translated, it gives CASSMGGGTGELFF.

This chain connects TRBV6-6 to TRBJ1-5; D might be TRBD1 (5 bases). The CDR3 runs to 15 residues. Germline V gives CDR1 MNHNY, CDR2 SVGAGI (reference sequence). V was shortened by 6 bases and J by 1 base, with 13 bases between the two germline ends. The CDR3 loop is CASRDGTESNQPQHF. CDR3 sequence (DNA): TGTGCCAGCAGGGACGGGACTGAGAGCAATCAGCCCCAGCATTTT.

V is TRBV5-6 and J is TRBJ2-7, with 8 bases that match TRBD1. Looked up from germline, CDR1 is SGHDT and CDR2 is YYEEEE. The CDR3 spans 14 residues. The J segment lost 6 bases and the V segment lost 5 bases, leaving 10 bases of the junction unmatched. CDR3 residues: CASSPSPGGSEQYF. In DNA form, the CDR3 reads TGTGCCAGCAGTCCGTCGCCAGGGGGCTCCGAGCAGTACTTC.

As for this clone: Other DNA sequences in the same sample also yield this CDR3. Written as DNA, the CDR3 is TGCGCCAGCAGCCCAGGACAGGGACTAGAGACCCAGTACTTC. Protein sequence: CASSPGQGLETQYF. The J gene is TRBJ2-5, the V gene TRBV5-1; 8 bases fit TRBD1. Germline values: CDR1 SGHRS, CDR2 YFSETQ. The CDR3 runs to 14 residues. J was trimmed by 4 bases and V by 4 bases; bases with no gene match: 6.

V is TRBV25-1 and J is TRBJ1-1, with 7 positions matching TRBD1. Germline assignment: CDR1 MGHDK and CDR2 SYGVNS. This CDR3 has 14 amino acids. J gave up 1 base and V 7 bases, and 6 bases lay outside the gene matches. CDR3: CASTPTGANTEAFF. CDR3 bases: TGTGCCAGCACACCTACAGGGGCGAACACTGAAGCTTTCTTT.

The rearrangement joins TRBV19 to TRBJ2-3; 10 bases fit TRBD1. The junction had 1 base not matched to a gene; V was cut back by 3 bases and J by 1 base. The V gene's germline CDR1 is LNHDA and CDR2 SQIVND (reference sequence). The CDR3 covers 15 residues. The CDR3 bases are TGTGCCAGTAGTATCGGACAGGGGGGCACAGATACGCAGTATTTT. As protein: CASSIGQGGTDTQYF. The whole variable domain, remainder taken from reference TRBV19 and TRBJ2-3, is DGGITQSPKYLFRKEGQNVTLSCEQNLNHDAMYWYRQDPGQGLRLIYYSQIVNDFQKGDIAEGYSVSREKKESFPLTVTSAQKNPTAFYLCASSIGQGGTDTQYFGPGTRLTVL.

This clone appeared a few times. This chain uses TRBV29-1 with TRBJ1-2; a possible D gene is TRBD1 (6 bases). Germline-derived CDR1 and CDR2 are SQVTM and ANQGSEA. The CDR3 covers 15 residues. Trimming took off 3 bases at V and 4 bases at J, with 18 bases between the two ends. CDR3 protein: CSVEGAIAVSYGYTF. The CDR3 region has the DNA TGCAGCGTTGAGGGGGCCATCGCAGTAAGCTATGGCTACACCTTC.